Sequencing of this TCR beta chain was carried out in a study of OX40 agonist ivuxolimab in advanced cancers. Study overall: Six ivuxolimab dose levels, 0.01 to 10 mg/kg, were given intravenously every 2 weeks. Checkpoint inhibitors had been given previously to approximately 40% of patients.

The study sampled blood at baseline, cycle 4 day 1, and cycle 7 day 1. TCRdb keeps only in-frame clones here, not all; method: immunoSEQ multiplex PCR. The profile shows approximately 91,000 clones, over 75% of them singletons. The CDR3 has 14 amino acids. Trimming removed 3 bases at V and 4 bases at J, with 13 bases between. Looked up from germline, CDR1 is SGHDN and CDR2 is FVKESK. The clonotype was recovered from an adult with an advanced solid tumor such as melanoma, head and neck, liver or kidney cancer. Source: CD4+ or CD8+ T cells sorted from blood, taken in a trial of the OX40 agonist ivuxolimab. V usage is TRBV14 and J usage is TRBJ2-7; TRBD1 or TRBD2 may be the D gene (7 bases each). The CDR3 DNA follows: TGTGCCAGCAGCCAGACAGGGAGGGCATACGAGCAGTACTTC. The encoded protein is CASSQTGRAYEQYF.